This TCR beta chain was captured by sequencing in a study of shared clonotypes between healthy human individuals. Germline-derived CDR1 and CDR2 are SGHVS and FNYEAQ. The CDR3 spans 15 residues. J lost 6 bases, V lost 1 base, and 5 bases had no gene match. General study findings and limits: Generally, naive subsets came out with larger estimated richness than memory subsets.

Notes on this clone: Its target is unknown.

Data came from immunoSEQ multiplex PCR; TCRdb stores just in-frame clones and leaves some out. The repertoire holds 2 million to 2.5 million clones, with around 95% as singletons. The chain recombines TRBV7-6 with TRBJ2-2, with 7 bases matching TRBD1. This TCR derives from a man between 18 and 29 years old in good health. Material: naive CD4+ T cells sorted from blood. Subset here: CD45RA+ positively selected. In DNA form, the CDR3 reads TGTGCCAGCAGCTTAGATGGACAGGATGCCGGGGAGCTGTTTTTT. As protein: CASSLDGQDAGELFF. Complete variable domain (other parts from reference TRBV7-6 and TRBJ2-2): GAGVSQSPRYKVTKRGQDVALRCDPISGHVSLYWYRQALGQGPEFLTYFNYEAQQDKSGLPNDRFSAERPEGSISTLTIQRTEQRDSAMYRCASSLDGQDAGELFFGEGSRLTVL.